These 29 T cell receptor beta chains came from one sample sequenced in a study of early T cells in non-severe SARS-CoV-2 infection. TCRdb re-analysed the 5' RACE reads in MiXCR, keeping a single row per CDR3 protein. Here the sample spans about 33,000 distinct CDR3 sequences, over 4.5% being singletons. Input material: whole blood. The receptor set was obtained from an adult who was a healthcare worker with PCR-confirmed SARS-CoV-2 infection or an uninfected control (not recorded which).

This clonotype was seen a few times. V gene TRBV19 combines with J gene TRBJ2-2; no reliable D call. V dropped 3 bases and J dropped 7 bases, with 12 bases sitting between them. CDR1 LNHDA and CDR2 SQIVND come from the germline V gene (reference sequence). The CDR3 extends over 14 amino acids. Written as DNA, the CDR3 is TGTGCCAGTAGTATCCAGGTGGGCGTCGGGGAGCTGTTTTTT. Translation: CASSIQVGVGELFF. Full variable domain (missing parts from reference TRBV19 and TRBJ2-2): DGGITQSPKYLFRKEGQNVTLSCEQNLNHDAMYWYRQDPGQGLRLIYYSQIVNDFQKGDIAEGYSVSREKKESFPLTVTSAQKNPTAFYLCASSIQVGVGELFFGEGSRLTVL.

This clonotype was seen repeatedly, ten times or more. The DNA of the CDR3 is TGTGCCAGCAGTTTGGGTTTGGGCTACACTGAAGCTTTCTTT. This encodes CASSLGLGYTEAFF. The rearrangement links TRBV12-3 or TRBV12-4 to TRBJ1-1, with D unclear. The CDR3 runs 14 residues. Trimming pared 3 bases from V and 3 bases from J, leaving 11 bases between.

This clonotype was counted at least ten times. The chain uses TRBV5-4 and TRBJ1-1; 7 nucleotides match TRBD1. V lost 0 bases to trimming and J lost 1 base; unmatched junction nucleotides: 3. The CDR3 has 15 residues. The germline V gene encodes CDR1 SGHNT and CDR2 YYREEE (reference sequence). The CDR3 DNA is TGTGCCAGCAGCTTGGTGACAGGGCGGAACACTGAAGCTTTCTTT. It codes for CASSLVTGRNTEAFF.

The chain links TRBV15 to TRBJ2-3, with TRBD2 matching over 11 bases. Trimming took 2 bases from V and 1 from J; bases not matched to a gene: 2. Germline assignment: CDR1 LNHNV and CDR2 YYDKDF (reference sequence). The CDR3 loop spans 16 amino acids. CDR3 in amino acids: CATSRSLAGGTDTQYF. For the CDR3, the DNA is TGTGCCACCAGCAGATCACTAGCGGGGGGCACAGATACGCAGTATTTT. Based on the CDR3 plus reference TRBV15 and TRBJ2-3, the full variable domain is DAMVIQNPRYQVTQFGKPVTLSCSQTLNHNVMYWYQQKSSQAPKLLFHYYDKDFNNEADTPDNFQSRRPNTSFCFLDIRSPGLGDTAMYLCATSRSLAGGTDTQYFGPGTRLTVL.

This clonotype was seen repeatedly, ten times or more. V and J are TRBV4-3 and TRBJ1-4; 7 nucleotides agree with TRBD1. The germline CDR1 and CDR2 sequences are LGHNA and YSLEER. CDR3 size: 15 residues. The V gene end was trimmed by 5 bases and the J gene end by 8 bases; junction bases not matched to a gene: 11. CDR3 coding DNA: TGCGCCAGCAGCGCGTACAGGGGAATTTACGAAAAACTGTTTTTT. The encoded protein is CASSAYRGIYEKLFF.

This clonotype was seen at least ten times. The genes are TRBV12-5 and TRBJ2-3; D possibly corresponds to TRBD2 (5 bases). This CDR3 is 15 amino acids long. Germline CDR1 is LGHNT and CDR2 is FRNRAP. Trimming removed 2 bases at V and 2 bases at J, with 11 bases between. CDR3 protein: CASGLSGSYTDTQYF. The CDR3 DNA is TGTGCTAGTGGTTTGTCGGGATCCTACACAGATACGCAGTATTTT.

This clonotype was seen at least ten times. This chain connects TRBV29-1 to TRBJ1-4; TRBD1 might be the D (5 bases). Germline V lookup: CDR1 SQVTM, CDR2 ANQGSEA. Deletions cut 8 bases from V and 5 bases from J, with 18 bases between. The CDR3 has 14 amino acids. CDR3 in DNA: TGCAGCTCGACCGGGGGGGATAGAAATGAAAAACTGTTTTTT. It specifies CSSTGGDRNEKLFF.

This clonotype was recorded many times. This chain joins TRBV6-6 and TRBJ2-7; the D is unclear. V lost 7 bases and J lost 2, with 15 bases in between. There are 14 residues in the CDR3. CDR1 is MNHNY and CDR2 is SVGAGI in the germline V gene (reference sequence). The CDR3 DNA sequence: TGTGCCAGCATTGAAGGAACTGTAGCCTACGAGCAGTACTTC. Translating gives CASIEGTVAYEQYF.

The V and J genes are TRBV28 and TRBJ2-3, with TRBD1 matching 7 bases. This CDR3 region has 17 residues. V lost 2 bases to trimming and J lost 1 base; unmatched junction nucleotides: 9. The germline V gene has CDR1 MDHEN and CDR2 SYDVKM. The CDR3 reads CASSLVRGRVGTDTQYF. In DNA, the CDR3 is TGTGCCAGCAGTTTAGTAAGGGGGCGAGTGGGCACAGATACGCAGTATTTT.

In its sample, this clonotype was seen many times. The V call is TRBV7-3, the J call TRBJ2-2, with D hard to call. Trimming left V 4 bases short and J 3 bases short, with 9 bases between. CDR1 and CDR2 from the germline V gene are SGHTA and FQGTGA. CDR3 length: 14 amino acids. The CDR3 region has the DNA TGTGCCAGCAGCTGGGGATCGGACACCGGGGAGCTGTTTTTT. Its translation is CASSWGSDTGELFF. Full variable domain (missing parts from reference TRBV7-3 and TRBJ2-2): GAGVSQTPSNKVTEKGKYVELRCDPISGHTALYWYRQSLGQGPEFLIYFQGTGAADDSGLPNDRFFAVRPEGSVSTLKIQRTERGDSAVYLCASSWGSDTGELFFGEGSRLTVL.

Ten or more counts support this clonotype. The V and J genes are TRBV12-3 or TRBV12-4 and TRBJ1-3; D gene ambiguous. The CDR3 has 14 amino acids. Between the trimmed V and J ends, which lost 6 bases and 0 bases, there was a span of 9 bases. Written as DNA, the CDR3 is TGTGCCAGCAGCCGTTCCGTCTCTGGAAACACCATATATTTT. Translated, it gives CASSRSVSGNTIYF.

This clonotype was recorded at least ten times. The rearrangement joins TRBV12-3 or TRBV12-4 to TRBJ2-2, with D perhaps matching TRBD1 or TRBD2 (5 bases each). The CDR3 has 15 residues. Trimming took 6 bases from V and 5 from J, leaving 16 bases between them. CDR3 protein: CASSRDQGSTGELFF. The CDR3 DNA reads as TGTGCCAGCAGCCGGGACCAGGGAAGTACCGGGGAGCTGTTTTTT.

This clonotype appeared many times. The chain carries TRBV20-1 and TRBJ2-6, with a tentative D call TRBD1 (5 bases). The V end lost 4 bases, the J end lost 2 bases, and 6 bases lay between the germline ends. Germline V CDR1 and CDR2: DFQATT, SNEGSKA (reference sequence). The CDR3 sequence is 13 residues long. CDR3 amino acids: CSAKGAGANVLTF. The CDR3 DNA reads as TGCAGTGCTAAAGGGGCTGGGGCCAACGTCCTGACTTTC.

This clonotype has more than one count but fewer than ten. The V and J genes are TRBV19 and TRBJ2-1; 8 bases fit TRBD2. The CDR3 is 15 amino acids. Germline V gives CDR1 LNHDA, CDR2 SQIVND (reference sequence). J was trimmed by 7 bases and V by 5 bases; bases with no gene match: 10. This CDR3 is CASSPQRGLRNEQFF. In nucleotides, the CDR3 is TGTGCCAGTAGTCCTCAGCGGGGGCTAAGGAATGAGCAGTTCTTC.

This clonotype was recorded at least ten times. The V call is TRBV18, the J call TRBJ1-2; D gene unclear. V was trimmed by 3 bases and J by 0 bases, leaving 8 bases between them. The CDR3 length is 14 residues. In germline, CDR1 is KGHSH, CDR2 LQKENI. CDR3 sequence: CASSPAGPNYGYTF. The DNA of the CDR3 is TGTGCCAGCTCACCCGCAGGCCCTAACTATGGCTACACCTTC.

This clonotype was seen ten or more times. The rearrangement joins TRBV6-6 to TRBJ1-1; D is unresolved. The CDR3 is made up of 16 amino acids. The V and J ends lost 9 bases and 1 base respectively, with 21 bases between them. Germline V gene lookup returns CDR1 MNHNY and CDR2 SVGAGI (reference sequence). The CDR3 here is CASFPGKQVRNTEAFF. The CDR3 coding sequence is TGTGCCAGTTTCCCAGGAAAGCAGGTGCGGAACACTGAAGCTTTCTTT.

Turning to this clonotype: Compared with germline, one end of the junction differs, possibly owing to a read error. V gene TRBV6-2 or TRBV6-3 combines with J gene TRBJ2-2; 7 bases line up with TRBD1. Germline CDR1 and CDR2: MNHEY and SVGEGT. There are 14 residues in the CDR3. The CDR3: CASTYADRRRELFF. The CDR3, as DNA: TGTGCCAGCACTTACGCGGACAGGCGTAGGGAGCTGTTTTTT.

This clonotype turned up a few times. V usage is TRBV7-8 and J usage is TRBJ1-1, with D hard to call. The CDR3 spans 14 residues. Trimming removed 5 bases from V and 5 bases from J, with 15 bases in between. The germline gives CDR1 SGHVS, CDR2 FQNEAQ. CDR3 sequence: CASSLEGVPTEAFF. The CDR3 bases are TGTGCCAGCAGCCTAGAGGGAGTACCGACTGAAGCTTTCTTT.

This clonotype appeared many times. The rearrangement uses TRBV7-8 and TRBJ2-2; 8 positions match TRBD2. Trimming took 2 bases from V and 2 from J; bases not matched to a gene: 1. CDR1 and CDR2 (germline): SGHVS, FQNEAQ. The CDR3 is made up of 15 amino acids. The CDR3 DNA reads as TGTGCCAGCAGCTTAACTAGCGGCAACACCGGGGAGCTGTTTTTT. Its protein is CASSLTSGNTGELFF.

The table lists this clonotype with many counts. The rearrangement joins TRBV12-3 or TRBV12-4 to TRBJ2-1; TRBD2 might be the D (5 bases). Trimming stripped 6 bases from V and 2 bases from J, with 20 bases between. CDR3 length: 17 amino acids. The chain's CDR3 is CASRPTIGSGPYNEQFF. CDR3 coding DNA: TGTGCCAGCAGACCAACTATAGGGAGTGGACCCTACAATGAGCAGTTCTTC.

This chain joins TRBV7-3 and TRBJ1-1; D ambiguous. V dropped 2 bases and J dropped 0 bases, with 4 bases sitting between them. Germline V gene data show CDR1 as SGHTA and CDR2 as FQGTGA. CDR3 size: 13 residues. The CDR3 spells CASSLHMNTEAFF. The CDR3 coding sequence is TGTGCCAGCAGCTTACACATGAACACTGAAGCTTTCTTT.

This clonotype was picked up a small number of times. The V call is TRBV11-2, the J call TRBJ2-2, with D uncertain. V was pared by 3 bases and J by 7 bases, with 3 bases between. The V gene's germline CDR1 is SGHAT and CDR2 FQNNGV. The CDR3 loop spans 11 amino acids. CDR3 protein: CASSFGGELFF. The CDR3 coding sequence is TGTGCCAGCAGCTTCGGCGGGGAGCTGTTTTTT.

The gene calls are TRBV7-9 and TRBJ2-7; D tentatively reads TRBD1 or TRBD2 (5 bases each). V shed 3 bases and J shed 5 bases, with 17 bases lying between them. Per the germline V gene, CDR1 is SEHNR and CDR2 is FQNEAQ (reference sequence). The CDR3 runs to 15 residues. This chain's CDR3 is CASSFGAGSHHEQYF. The CDR3 DNA sequence: TGTGCCAGCAGCTTTGGGGCGGGCTCACACCACGAGCAGTACTTC.

This clonotype was seen repeatedly, ten times or more. This sequence joins TRBV7-2 and TRBJ2-1; possible D gene TRBD2, 5 bases. V shed 4 bases and J shed 0 bases, with 25 bases lying between them. The CDR3 length is 20 residues. Germline CDR1 SGHTA, CDR2 FQGNSA. The DNA of the CDR3 is TGTGCCAGCAGCTCCACGCCACTAGAAAATACTCCAAGCTCCTACAATGAGCAGTTCTTC. Amino acid sequence: CASSSTPLENTPSSYNEQFF.

This clonotype was counted a few times. The CDR3 spells CSASAVSYEQYF. The CDR3 DNA sequence: TGCAGTGCTTCGGCGGTTTCTTACGAGCAGTACTTC. The V call is TRBV20-1, the J call TRBJ2-7; D unclear. Trimming shortened V by 5 bases and J by 4 bases, and 12 bases separated the two germline ends. The germline V gene encodes CDR1 DFQATT and CDR2 SNEGSKA (reference sequence). The CDR3 covers 12 residues.

This clonotype was seen repeatedly, ten times or more. J is TRBJ1-6 and V is TRBV18; D possibly corresponds to TRBD1 (5 bases). Germline V lookup: CDR1 KGHSH, CDR2 LQKENI. This CDR3 is built from 15 residues. Between the trimmed V and J ends, which lost 0 bases and 9 bases, there was a span of 12 bases. In DNA, the CDR3 is TGTGCCAGCTCACCACCGGGGGGAAATTCTTCACCCCTCCACTTT. It codes for CASSPPGGNSSPLHF.

This clonotype was found many times. The rearrangement joins TRBV28 to TRBJ2-7; maybe TRBD1 (6 bases). The CDR3 consists of 12 residues. V was trimmed by 2 bases and J by 4 bases, leaving 6 bases between them. The germline V gene has CDR1 MDHEN and CDR2 SYDVKM. The CDR3 sequence is CASSLTGYEQYF. The DNA of the CDR3 is TGTGCCAGCAGTTTAACAGGGTACGAGCAGTACTTC.

In this sample, this clonotype turned up many times. The gene calls are TRBV7-8 and TRBJ2-5; D gene ambiguous. Per the germline V gene, CDR1 is SGHVS and CDR2 is FQNEAQ. Trimming removed 4 bases from V and 9 bases from J, with 9 bases in between. The CDR3 is made up of 11 amino acids. CDR3 loop: CASSSTPAQYF. CDR3 nucleotide sequence: TGTGCCAGCAGCTCAACCCCGGCCCAGTACTTC.

This clonotype came up many times. This chain joins TRBV9 and TRBJ2-7; 8 bases fit TRBD2. Unmatched junction bases numbered 8, after V lost 0 bases and J lost 6 bases. In germline, CDR1 is SGDLS, CDR2 YYNGEE. The CDR3 covers 15 residues. This CDR3 is CASSVGSGGLFEQYF. CDR3 DNA sequence: TGTGCCAGCAGCGTAGGATCGGGGGGGCTATTCGAGCAGTACTTC. Supplemented by reference TRBV9 and TRBJ2-7, the full variable domain reads DSGVTQTPKHLITATGQRVTLRCSPRSGDLSVYWYQQSLDQGLQFLIQYYNGEERAKGNILERFSAQQFPDLHSELNLSSLELGDSALYFCASSVGSGGLFEQYFGPGTRLTVT.